These 17 T cell receptor beta chains share one sample of origin, sequenced in a study of blood T cell repertoires in COVID-19. Libraries were prepared by immunoSEQ multiplex PCR; TCRdb keeps only in-frame clonotypes and omits some of them. The repertoire includes 50,000 to 60,000 clones, around nine tenths of them detected once, and 7.4% sits in the top ten. Sequenced sample: peripheral blood. These receptors were taken from a human donor with active COVID-19. The donor label of this sample is uncertain.

J is TRBJ2-3 and V is TRBV7-2; 7 bases map to TRBD1. V lost 5 bases, J lost 2 bases, and 4 bases stayed unmatched. Germline CDR1 is SGHTA and CDR2 is FQGNSA. There are 14 residues in the CDR3. DNA for the CDR3: TGTGCCAGCAGCCTAGACAGGGCCACAGATACGCAGTATTTT. It is translated as CASSLDRATDTQYF.

This clone was seen only once. The J gene is TRBJ1-4, the V gene TRBV27, with 7 nucleotides matching TRBD1. The V gene's germline CDR1 is MNHEY and CDR2 SMNVEV (reference sequence). This CDR3 contains 15 residues. V shed 4 bases and J 0 bases; nucleotides not matched to a gene: 2. The DNA for the CDR3 is TGTGCCAGCAGTTCGGGGACAGCAACTAATGAAAAACTGTTTTTT. This sequence encodes CASSSGTATNEKLFF.

The CDR3 reads CASSHHKRDYEQYF. The CDR3 nucleotides are TGCGCCAGCAGTCACCACAAGCGGGACTACGAGCAGTACTTC. The chain employs TRBV23-1 and TRBJ2-7; 7 bases are shared with TRBD2. TRBV23-1 is noted as an ORF with a role that remains uncertain. The length of the CDR3 is 14 residues. With 3 bases clipped from V and 3 bases from J, the junction kept 5 bases outside the gene matches.

The J gene is TRBJ2-1, the V gene TRBV4-1; D gene uncertain. The CDR3 spans 14 residues. From germline, CDR1 is MGHRA and CDR2 YSYEKL. V was cut by 1 base and J by 7 bases, with 11 bases left in between. The CDR3 nucleotides are TGCGCCAGCAGCCAAGTCGCGGATGGTAATGAGCAGTTCTTC. This codes for CASSQVADGNEQFF.

The V and J genes are TRBV30 and TRBJ2-2; 8 bases match TRBD2. Looked up from germline, CDR1 is GTSNPN and CDR2 is SVGIG (reference sequence). This CDR3 has 14 residues. The ends lost 4 bases at V and 6 bases at J; junction bases unmatched: 7. The CDR3 DNA sequence: TGTGCCTGGAAAGCCGGGAGGGTTCCCGGGGAGCTGTTTTTT. It translates to CAWKAGRVPGELFF. Full variable domain (outside the CDR3, taken from reference TRBV30 and TRBJ2-2): SQTIHQWPATLVQPVGSPLSLECTVEGTSNPNLYWYRQAAGRGLQLLFYSVGIGQISSEVPQNLSASRPQDRQFILSSKKLLLSDSGFYLCAWKAGRVPGELFFGEGSRLTVL.

A few counts support this clone. The chain uses TRBV24-1 and TRBJ2-7; 9 bases agree with TRBD1. Germline-derived CDR1 and CDR2 are KGHDR and SFDVKD. CDR3 length equals 15 residues. The ends lost 2 bases at V and 5 bases at J; junction bases unmatched: 6. CDR3 loop: CATSDSTGGIHEQYF. The CDR3 bases are TGTGCCACCAGTGATTCGACAGGGGGTATACACGAGCAGTACTTC.

The V gene is TRBV16, the J gene TRBJ2-3, with TRBD1 matching 8 bases. The CDR3 consists of 15 residues. The germline gives CDR1 KGHSY, CDR2 FQNENV. V lost 2 bases to trimming and J lost 2 bases; unmatched junction nucleotides: 3. CDR3 region: CASSQTGGVTDTQYF. Written as DNA, the CDR3 is TGTGCCAGCAGCCAAACAGGGGGAGTCACAGATACGCAGTATTTT.

This chain links TRBV5-1 with TRBJ1-4, with D possibly being TRBD1 (5 bases). This CDR3 is built from 16 residues. Germline lookup yields CDR1 SGHRS and CDR2 YFSETQ. Trimming left V 0 bases short and J 3 bases short, with 12 bases between. The CDR3 DNA is TGCGCCAGCAGCTTGGATGCCTCGGGGGCTAATGAAAAACTGTTTTTT. It specifies CASSLDASGANEKLFF.

In this sample, this clone turned up once. The V call is TRBV6-5, the J call TRBJ1-1, with D possibly being TRBD1 (6 bases). Between the trimmed V and J ends, which lost 6 bases and 8 bases, there was a span of 13 bases. The CDR3 covers 12 residues. Germline assignment: CDR1 MNHEY and CDR2 SVGAGI. The DNA for the CDR3 is TGTGCCAGCAGAGTGAACAGGGTCGAAGCTTTCTTT. As protein: CASRVNRVEAFF.

The V and J genes are TRBV10-3 and TRBJ2-2; 10 positions match TRBD2. Germline CDR1 and CDR2: ENHRY and SYGVKD. The CDR3 extends over 17 amino acids. The V gene end was trimmed by 4 bases and the J gene end by 5 bases; junction bases not matched to a gene: 10. Written as DNA, the CDR3 is TGTGCCATCAGTGCCTTGAAAGCGGGAGGGCAAACCGGGGAGCTGTTTTTT. Amino acids: CAISALKAGGQTGELFF.

This clone has a handful of counts. The CDR3 loop is CASSLMGAGSPGNTIYF. In nucleotides, the CDR3 is TGTGCCAGCAGCTTGATGGGGGCCGGGTCCCCTGGAAACACCATATATTTT. This chain links TRBV5-6 with TRBJ1-3; a possible D gene is TRBD1 (6 bases). Trimming took 1 base from V and 2 from J, leaving 16 bases between them. Germline lookup yields CDR1 SGHDT and CDR2 YYEEEE. CDR3 length: 17 amino acids.

This clone showed up just once. The J gene is TRBJ2-1, the V gene TRBV24-1; D is undetermined. The CDR3 spans 16 residues. Trimming pared 4 bases from V and 2 bases from J, leaving 14 bases between. Germline CDR1 and CDR2: KGHDR and SFDVKD. CDR3 amino acids: CATSDSRASAYNEQFF. The CDR3 DNA reads TGTGCCACCAGTGACTCCCGCGCGTCCGCCTACAATGAGCAGTTCTTC.

The genes are TRBV27 and TRBJ1-5; D unclear. Between the trimmed V and J ends, which lost 5 bases and 3 bases, there was a span of 17 bases. The CDR3 has 16 residues. CDR1 and CDR2 (germline): MNHEY, SMNVEV (reference sequence). The CDR3 region is CASSGGKGGTNQPQHF. The CDR3 bases are TGTGCCAGCAGTGGCGGGAAAGGCGGAACCAATCAGCCCCAGCATTTT.

This clone was detected once. The gene calls are TRBV14 and TRBJ2-1; 10 bases align to TRBD2. This CDR3 is built from 18 residues. The J segment lost 6 bases and the V segment lost 2 bases, leaving 13 bases of the junction unmatched. Germline CDR1 and CDR2: SGHDN and FVKESK. The CDR3 loop is CASSQISGRTPAPNEQFF. For the CDR3, the DNA is TGTGCCAGCAGCCAAATTAGCGGGAGGACCCCTGCCCCCAATGAGCAGTTCTTC.

The rearrangement uses TRBV2 and TRBJ1-6; no clear D gene. The germline V gene has CDR1 SNHLY and CDR2 FYNNEI. V gave up 7 bases and J gave up 9 bases, with 19 bases separating them. CDR3 size: 15 residues. This chain's CDR3 is CASNLEAGLVSPLHF. CDR3 nucleotide sequence: TGTGCCAGCAACCTTGAAGCGGGGTTGGTTTCACCCCTCCACTTT.

This clone came up once. CDR3 coding DNA: TGTGCCAGCAGCCAACCCGTCGGGGATCAGCCCCAGCATTTT. As protein: CASSQPVGDQPQHF. The rearrangement links TRBV4-2 to TRBJ1-5; D remains unclear. The V and J ends lost 2 bases and 5 bases respectively, with 10 bases between them. There are 14 residues in the CDR3. CDR1 is LGHNA and CDR2 is YNFKEQ in the germline V gene.

The chain joins TRBV30 to TRBJ1-4, with D perhaps matching TRBD1 (6 bases). This CDR3 comprises 18 residues. Trimming removed 3 bases at V and 5 bases at J, with 25 bases between. Germline loops: CDR1 GTSNPN, CDR2 SVGIG (reference sequence). The CDR3, as DNA: TGTGCCTGGAGCGGGATAACAGGGAGCAGCCTCCCCAATGAAAAACTGTTTTTT. This sequence encodes CAWSGITGSSLPNEKLFF. Looking up the rest from reference TRBV30 and TRBJ1-4 gives the full variable domain: SQTIHQWPATLVQPVGSPLSLECTVEGTSNPNLYWYRQAAGRGLQLLFYSVGIGQISSEVPQNLSASRPQDRQFILSSKKLLLSDSGFYLCAWSGITGSSLPNEKLFFGSGTQLSVL.